This entry concerns a single T cell receptor beta chain. Its specific antigen is unknown. The sample holds no much larger clone one base away, and base qualities are not on file. The CDR3 regions of human TCRbeta chains were subjected to immunosequencing. In the paper's pipeline: TCRs in the repertoires were compared against a reference library of SARS-CoV-2-specific TCRs that had been generated with the MIRA antigen-specificity platform. Breadth was defined as the fraction of unique TCRs that were SARS-CoV-2-associated. Depth was defined as the fraction of total T cells that were SARS-CoV-2-associated. Using the MIRA data, every spike-specific TCR was mapped to the spike region that the TCR reacted to and assigned to either a CD4 or a CD8 class. Log10-transformed breadth and depth values were compared by one-way ANOVA with Sidak's multiple comparisons tests. The source is immuneACCESS, and TCRdb retained only in-frame sequences with V and J called. Part of the clones is not carried over; for the studies checked, unresolved V genes explain less than half of this, and the remainder is unexplained. The DNA gave D and trimming, while V, J and clone size come from that table. The sample data list 120,000 to 150,000 clones, and more than 70% of these were observed just once. Of the sample, 3.1% falls within the top ten clones.

This sample is drawn from a study of T cell responses to AZD1222 COVID-19 vaccine (dated by TCRdb to the early 2020s). About the investigation overall: A total of around 240 trial participants underwent TCR sequencing, of whom some 210 received two doses of AZD1222 and around 26 received two doses of the MenACWY control vaccine. Trial participants were enrolled into age subgroups of 18-55, 56-69 and 70-plus years, which contained about 150, 27 and 61 TCR-sequenced participants, respectively.

The time point label for this specimen denotes: about 28 days (+/-7) after the second vaccine dose. Because spike-specific TCR depth and breadth did not differ between the two schedules, AZD1222 recipients who got a second dose at roughly 4 weeks were pooled with those who got a second dose at roughly 12 weeks. Vaccinee samples came from UK trials COV001 and COV002, including a single-blind randomized controlled phase 2/3 trial of AZD1222 (ChAdOx1 nCoV-19) in healthy adults. For TCRbeta chain sequencing, PBMC samples were collected from trial participants at day 0 and at day 28 after the second dose. General study outcomes and caveats: Conclusions about previously exposed vaccinees are limited because only six or seven AZD1222 recipients were SARS-CoV-2 seropositive at baseline. Spike-specific TCR breadth and depth rose significantly after two AZD1222 doses compared with day 0 and with MenACWY recipients. The 56-69-year group was small, and its depth increase did not reach significance, likely because of low power. Epitopes outside the regions mutated in the B.1.351 and B.1.1.7 variants were reportedly recognized by nearly half of the unique spike-specific TCRs. Participants were mostly white British and included more females than males, and it was suggested by the authors that clonal diversity may have been underestimated. The whole spike protein was spanned by vaccine-associated CD4 TCRs, and dominant responses were seen in regions 160-218 and 743-854. Because no samples from the day 14 peak response were available, repertoires could be characterized only after the peak T cell response.

Trimming takes 7 bases from V and 8 bases from J, and the germline ends sit 14 bases apart. Looking up the germline V gene (reference sequence) yields CDR1 LNHDA and CDR2 SQIVND. From the cysteine through the phenylalanine, the CDR3 covers 12 amino acids. The DNA shown is the 36-base CDR3, in frame from base 1. Here the chain combines TRBV19 and TRBJ1-1, and possibly TRBD1, on 6 matching bases. The sequence derives from an adult who received the AZD1222 COVID-19 vaccine. The source was peripheral blood, collected 28 days after the second AZD1222 dose. The CDR3 region reads CASKGHRAEAFF. The DNA is as follows: TGTGCCAGTAAGGGACACAGGGCAGAAGCTTTCTTT. This CDR3, with the reference TRBV19 and TRBJ1-1 proteins standing in past its ends, gives the full variable domain DGGITQSPKYLFRKEGQNVTLSCEQNLNHDAMYWYRQDPGQGLRLIYYSQIVNDFQKGDIAEGYSVSREKKESFPLTVTSAQKNPTAFYLCASKGHRAEAFFGQGTRLTVV.